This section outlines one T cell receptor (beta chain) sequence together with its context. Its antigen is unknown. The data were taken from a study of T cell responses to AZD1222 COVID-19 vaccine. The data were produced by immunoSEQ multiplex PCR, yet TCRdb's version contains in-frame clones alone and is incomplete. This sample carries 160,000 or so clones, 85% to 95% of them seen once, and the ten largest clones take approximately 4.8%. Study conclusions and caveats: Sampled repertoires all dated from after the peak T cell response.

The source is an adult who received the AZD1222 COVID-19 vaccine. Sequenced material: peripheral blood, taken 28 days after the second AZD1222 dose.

The CDR3 loop reads CASSRWASSYNEQFF. Written as DNA, the CDR3 is TGTGCCAGCAGCCGATGGGCGAGCTCCTACAATGAGCAGTTCTTC. The chain carries TRBV11-3 and TRBJ2-1; D unclear. Trimming removed 5 bases at V and 0 bases at J, with 11 bases between. This CDR3 is built from 15 residues. The V gene's germline CDR1 is SGHNT and CDR2 YENEEA.